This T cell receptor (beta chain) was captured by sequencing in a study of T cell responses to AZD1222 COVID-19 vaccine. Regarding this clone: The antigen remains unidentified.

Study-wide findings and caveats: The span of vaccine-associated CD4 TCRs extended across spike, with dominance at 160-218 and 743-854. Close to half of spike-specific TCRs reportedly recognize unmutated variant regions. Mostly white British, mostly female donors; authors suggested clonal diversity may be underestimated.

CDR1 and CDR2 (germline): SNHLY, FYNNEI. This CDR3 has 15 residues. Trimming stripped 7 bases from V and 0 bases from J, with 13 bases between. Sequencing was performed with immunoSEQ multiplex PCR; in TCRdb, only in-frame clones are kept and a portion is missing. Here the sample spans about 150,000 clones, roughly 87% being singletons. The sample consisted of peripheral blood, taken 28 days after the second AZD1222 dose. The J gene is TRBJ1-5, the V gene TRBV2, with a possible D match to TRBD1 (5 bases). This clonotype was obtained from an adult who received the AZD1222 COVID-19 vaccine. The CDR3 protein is CASTGGIYSNQPQHF. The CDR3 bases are TGTGCCAGCACCGGGGGGATTTATAGCAATCAGCCCCAGCATTTT.